The clone carrying this TCR beta chain was counted ten times or more. The data derive from a study of T-cell reconstitution after alpha-beta-depleted transplantation in children. The library targeted TCRbeta and was prepared with unique molecular identifiers. TCRdb itself ran the PCR reads through MiXCR, one entry per CDR3 protein. The sample holds about 610,000 distinct CDR3 sequences, about 11% seen once. CDR3 length: 11 residues. With 5 bases removed from V and 8 bases from J, the gap between germline ends came to 7 bases. The germline V gene encodes CDR1 SEHNR and CDR2 FQNEAQ (reference sequence).

This chain links TRBV7-9 with TRBJ1-3; D is undetermined. The origin of this receptor is a human donor who donated a stem cell graft to a child with acute myeloid leukemia. The sequencing used PBMCs from the stem cell graft donor, collected from the stem cell graft. The CDR3 protein is CASSPADTIYF. The CDR3 nucleotides read TGTGCCAGCAGCCCAGCGGACACCATATATTTT.